Presented here are 15 T cell receptor beta chains from one specimen sequenced in a study of blood T cell repertoires in COVID-19 (dated by TCRdb to the early 2020s). Libraries were prepared through the immunoSEQ multiplex PCR assay. TCRdb stores this immuneACCESS table with in-frame sequences only. Part of the clones is absent; in the studies checked, under half of the shortfall reflects unresolved V genes, and no reason is known for the rest. The sample yields 45,000 to 50,000 clones; 65% to 85% were counted once. Together, the top ten hold less than 75% of the sample. The sequenced sample consisted of peripheral blood. These receptors originate from an older man with acute or convalescent COVID-19.

The chain carries TRBV29-1 and TRBJ2-1; TRBD2 aligns across 10 bases. Trimming at V came to 1 base and at J to 2 bases, leaving 2 bases not matched to a gene. Germline assignment: CDR1 SQVTM and CDR2 ANQGSEA. The CDR3 runs to 15 residues. The CDR3 bases are TGCAGCGTTGAAGGTCTAGCGGGAGCCTACAATGAGCAGTTCTTC. The encoded protein is CSVEGLAGAYNEQFF.

The chain employs TRBV19 and TRBJ2-7; 9 bases are shared with TRBD2. After removal of 4 bases from V and 0 bases from J, the junction contained 7 bases not matched to a gene. The length of the CDR3 is 16 residues. Germline CDR1 is LNHDA and CDR2 is SQIVND (reference sequence). The CDR3 DNA reads TGTGCCAGTAGTACCGCGGGAGGGCGGCGCTCCTACGAGCAGTACTTC. Translating it yields CASSTAGGRRSYEQYF.

This clone was detected once. CDR3 loop: CASSPQLAGSSNEQFF. In DNA, the CDR3 is TGCGCCAGCAGCCCACAACTAGCGGGAAGCTCGAATGAGCAGTTCTTC. The rearrangement uses TRBV4-1 and TRBJ2-1; 10 bases align to TRBD2. CDR1 and CDR2 from the germline V gene are MGHRA and YSYEKL. Trimming took 4 bases from V and 7 from J; bases not matched to a gene: 10. The CDR3 is 16 amino acids.

The rearrangement uses TRBV6-5 and TRBJ1-1, with a tentative D call TRBD1 (6 bases). V lost 7 bases to trimming and J lost 8 bases, with 14 bases between them. Germline CDR1 and CDR2: MNHEY and SVGAGI. The CDR3 runs to 12 residues. In DNA, the CDR3 is TGTGCCAGCACCATAAGACAGGTGGAAGCTTTCTTT. Its translation is CASTIRQVEAFF.

The gene calls are TRBV19 and TRBJ2-6; D is perhaps TRBD1 (5 bases). The CDR3 consists of 16 residues. V shed 8 bases and J shed 0 bases, with 14 bases lying between them. Per germline, CDR1 LNHDA and CDR2 SQIVND (reference sequence). The CDR3 bases are TGTGCCAGTGTGCAGGGATCCATCTCTGGGGCCAACGTCCTGACTTTC. It is translated as CASVQGSISGANVLTF.

The chain joins TRBV11-2 to TRBJ1-3; the D is unclear. Germline V gives CDR1 SGHAT, CDR2 FQNNGV. Deletions cut 5 bases from V and 3 bases from J, with 5 bases between. The CDR3 runs 12 residues. In DNA, the CDR3 is TGTGCCAGCAGCCCCTTTGGAAACACCATATATTTT. Its protein product is CASSPFGNTIYF.

The rearrangement joins TRBV10-1 to TRBJ2-7; D is possibly TRBD2 (5 bases). This CDR3 is 14 amino acids long. V shed 5 bases and J shed 7 bases, with 18 bases lying between them. Germline lookup yields CDR1 WNHNN and CDR2 SYGVQD (reference sequence). Here the CDR3 DNA reads TGCGCCAGCAGTAGAGGGAGCCCGGGTTCTGAGCAGTACTTC. This codes for CASSRGSPGSEQYF.

The rearrangement joins TRBV11-2 to TRBJ2-5; 10 positions agree with TRBD2. Germline CDR1 reads SGHAT; CDR2 reads FQNNGV. With 2 bases clipped from V and 5 bases from J, the junction kept 5 bases outside the gene matches. CDR3 length: 15 amino acids. The CDR3 sequence: CASSLSSGSWETQYF. CDR3 DNA: TGTGCCAGCAGCTTATCTAGCGGGAGTTGGGAGACCCAGTACTTC.

The genes are TRBV24-1 and TRBJ2-1; D is unclear. Germline-derived CDR1 and CDR2 are KGHDR and SFDVKD. The CDR3 totals 13 residues. With 0 bases removed from V and 10 bases from J, the gap between germline ends came to 9 bases. The CDR3: CATSDLNESEQFF. CDR3 nucleotides: TGTGCCACCAGTGATTTGAATGAGTCCGAGCAGTTCTTC.

The genes are TRBV5-5 and TRBJ2-7; 13 bases are a match to TRBD2. The J segment lost 5 bases and the V segment lost 1 base, leaving 3 bases of the junction unmatched. Germline CDR1 reads SGHKS; CDR2 reads YYEKEE (reference sequence). CDR3 length: 15 residues. As DNA, the CDR3 is TGTGCCAGCAGCTTGACTAGCGGGGGGGCCGACGAGCAGTACTTC. Translation gives CASSLTSGGADEQYF.

This clone was seen a single time. The chain links TRBV30 to TRBJ1-2, with 8 bases lining up with TRBD1. Germline V CDR1 and CDR2: GTSNPN, SVGIG (reference sequence). CDR3 length equals 14 residues. With 2 bases clipped from V and 6 bases from J, the junction kept 8 bases outside the gene matches. DNA for the CDR3: TGTGCCTGGAGTCCATGGACAGGGCAGAATGGCTACACCTTC. This translates into CAWSPWTGQNGYTF.

This clone was seen once. The chain uses TRBV6-6 and TRBJ1-5; D may be TRBD1 (5 bases). CDR1 is MNHNY and CDR2 is SVGAGI in the germline V gene (reference sequence). The CDR3 extends over 13 amino acids. Trimming stripped 7 bases from V and 3 bases from J, with 10 bases between. CDR3: CASTLGDNQPQHF. In DNA form, the CDR3 reads TGTGCCAGCACCCTAGGGGACAATCAGCCCCAGCATTTT.

CDR3 nucleotide sequence: TGTGCCACCAGCAGAGATAGGGGAGGGCAGCCCCAGCATTTT. It is translated as CATSRDRGGQPQHF. This chain links TRBV15 with TRBJ1-5; the D gene is possibly TRBD1 (5 bases). Per the germline V gene, CDR1 is LNHNV and CDR2 is YYDKDF (reference sequence). This CDR3 contains 14 residues. Deletions cut 0 bases from V and 7 bases from J, with 10 bases between. Looking up the rest from reference TRBV15 and TRBJ1-5 gives the full variable domain: DAMVIQNPRYQVTQFGKPVTLSCSQTLNHNVMYWYQQKSSQAPKLLFHYYDKDFNNEADTPDNFQSRRPNTSFCFLDIRSPGLGDTAMYLCATSRDRGGQPQHFGDGTRLSIL.

There are a few counts of this clone. The rearrangement uses TRBV5-1 and TRBJ1-1; the match to TRBD1 covers 7 bases. After removal of 0 bases from V and 4 bases from J, the junction contained 15 bases not matched to a gene. CDR1 and CDR2 (germline): SGHRS, YFSETQ. This CDR3 has 18 residues. CDR3 amino acids: CASSLDAGQTMRGTEAFF. The DNA of the CDR3 is TGCGCCAGCAGCTTGGACGCGGGACAGACCATGCGTGGCACTGAAGCTTTCTTT.

In its sample, this clone was seen once. The chain uses TRBV5-4 and TRBJ2-7, with a tentative D call TRBD2 (6 bases). This CDR3 is built from 16 residues. Trimming shortened V by 4 bases and J by 7 bases, and 24 bases separated the two germline ends. Germline lookup yields CDR1 SGHNT and CDR2 YYREEE (reference sequence). In nucleotides, the CDR3 is TGTGCCAGCAGCCCCGGTCGGGGACGGGGGTCGGGGGAGCAGTACTTC. Amino acids: CASSPGRGRGSGEQYF.